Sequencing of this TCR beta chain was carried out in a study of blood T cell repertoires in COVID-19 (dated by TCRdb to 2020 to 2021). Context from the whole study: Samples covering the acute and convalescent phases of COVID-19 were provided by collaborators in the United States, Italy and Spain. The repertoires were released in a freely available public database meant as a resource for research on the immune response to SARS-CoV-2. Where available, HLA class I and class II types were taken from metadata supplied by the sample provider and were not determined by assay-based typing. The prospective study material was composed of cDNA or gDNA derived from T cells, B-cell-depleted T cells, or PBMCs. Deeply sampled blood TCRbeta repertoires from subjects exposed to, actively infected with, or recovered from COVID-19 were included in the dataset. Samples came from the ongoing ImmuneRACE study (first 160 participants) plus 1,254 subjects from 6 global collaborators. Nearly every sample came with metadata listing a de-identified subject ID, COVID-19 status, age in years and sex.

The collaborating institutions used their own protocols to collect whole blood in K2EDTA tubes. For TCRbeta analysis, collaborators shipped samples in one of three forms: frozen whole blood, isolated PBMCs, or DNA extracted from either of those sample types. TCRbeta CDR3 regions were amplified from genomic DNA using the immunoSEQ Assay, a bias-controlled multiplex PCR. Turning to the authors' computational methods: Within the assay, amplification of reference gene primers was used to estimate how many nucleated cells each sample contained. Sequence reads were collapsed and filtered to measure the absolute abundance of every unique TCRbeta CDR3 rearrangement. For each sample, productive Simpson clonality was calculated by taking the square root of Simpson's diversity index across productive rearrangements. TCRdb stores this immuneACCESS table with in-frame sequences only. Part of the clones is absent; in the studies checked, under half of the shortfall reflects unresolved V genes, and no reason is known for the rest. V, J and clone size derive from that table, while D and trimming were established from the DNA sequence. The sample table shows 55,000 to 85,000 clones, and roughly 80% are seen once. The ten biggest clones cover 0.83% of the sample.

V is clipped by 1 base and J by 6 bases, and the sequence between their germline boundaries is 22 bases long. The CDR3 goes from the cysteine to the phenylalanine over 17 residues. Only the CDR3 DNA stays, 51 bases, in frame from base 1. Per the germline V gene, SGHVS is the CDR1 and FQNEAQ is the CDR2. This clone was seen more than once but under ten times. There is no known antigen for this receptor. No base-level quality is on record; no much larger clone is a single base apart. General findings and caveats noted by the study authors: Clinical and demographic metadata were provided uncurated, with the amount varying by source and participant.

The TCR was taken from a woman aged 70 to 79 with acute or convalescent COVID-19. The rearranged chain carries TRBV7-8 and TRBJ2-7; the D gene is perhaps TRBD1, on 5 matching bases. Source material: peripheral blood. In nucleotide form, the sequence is TGTGCCAGCAGCTTAGGAGTTAACAGGCGACTCTACGGCGAGCAGTACTTC. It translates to CASSLGVNRRLYGEQYF.